The 15 T cell receptor beta chains reported below all come from one sample, sequenced in a study of T cells in Graves' hyperthyroidism and ophthalmopathy. RNA transcripts provided the source from which TCR beta CDR3 regions were amplified. A first-round RT-PCR of the TCR CDR3 used the HTBI primer set. MiXCR, applied by TCRdb to the multiplex PCR reads, yields one record per CDR3 protein. The data contain 660,000 or so distinct CDR3 sequences, about 45% of them singletons. Material for sequencing was peripheral blood or thyroid tissue (not recorded which). These receptors were taken from an adult man with Graves' disease, either hyperthyroidism or ophthalmopathy (not recorded which).

As to this clonotype: A much larger clone sits a single nucleotide away, making a read error possible. The CDR3 does not close with the conserved phenylalanine or tryptophan, likely indicating a read error. This chain joins TRBV10-3 and TRBJ2-5; D is unclear. Germline values: CDR1 ENHRY, CDR2 SYGVKD. The CDR3 length is 13 residues. The CDR3: CASSHSPAETQYL. DNA of the CDR3: TGTGCCAGCAGTCACTCCCCGGCAGAGACCCAGTACCTC.

This chain links TRBV2 with TRBJ1-6; possibly TRBD1 for D (5 bases). The V end lost 8 bases, the J end lost 9 bases, and 20 bases lay between the germline ends. Looked up from germline, CDR1 is SNHLY and CDR2 is FYNNEI. The CDR3 consists of 15 residues. CDR3 DNA: TGTGCCAGCCGACTCCGCACAGGATTAACTTCACCCCTCCACTTT. Amino acid sequence: CASRLRTGLTSPLHF.

This clonotype was observed a single time. The V call is TRBV6-1, the J call TRBJ1-1; D not certain. The V gene's germline CDR1 is MNHNS and CDR2 SASEGT. V was clipped by 5 bases and J by 5 bases, with 18 bases between them. This CDR3 contains 15 residues. CDR3 DNA: TGTGCCAGCAGTCCCGCCCCCGTTCGGCGAACTGAAGCTTTCTTT. This translates into CASSPAPVRRTEAFF.

This clonotype was recorded many times. This chain uses TRBV2 with TRBJ2-6, with D uncertain. This CDR3 has 15 residues. V was shortened by 5 bases and J by 2 bases, with 10 bases between the two germline ends. Germline V gene data show CDR1 as SNHLY and CDR2 as FYNNEI. The CDR3 DNA sequence: TGTGCCAGCAGTTTACTTAAGGCTGGGGCCAACGTCCTGACTTTC. Translating it yields CASSLLKAGANVLTF.

The sample holds a few counts of this clonotype. V usage is TRBV19 and J usage is TRBJ1-2; D is possibly TRBD1 (5 bases). The CDR3 has 14 amino acids. Germline-derived CDR1 and CDR2 are LNHDA and SQIVND (reference sequence). V gave up 7 bases and J gave up 6 bases, with 18 bases separating them. CDR3 coding DNA: TGTGCCAGTACGACGGAGGGACGTAGCCATGGCTACACCTTC. Its protein is CASTTEGRSHGYTF.

V gene TRBV12-3 or TRBV12-4 combines with J gene TRBJ1-2; tentative D call: TRBD1 (5 bases). There are 14 residues in the CDR3. V was cut by 3 bases and J by 1 base, with 9 bases left in between. The CDR3 sequence: CASSLQGLNYGYTF. The CDR3 bases are TGTGCCAGCAGTTTGCAGGGCCTTAACTATGGCTACACCTTC.

The chain joins TRBV7-9 to TRBJ2-7; TRBD2 is a possible D gene (5 bases). The V gene's germline CDR1 is SEHNR and CDR2 FQNEAQ (reference sequence). Trimming removed 5 bases from V and 3 bases from J, with 14 bases in between. The CDR3 extends over 14 amino acids. CDR3 sequence: CASSQEGAIYEQYF. CDR3 nucleotide sequence: TGTGCCAGCAGCCAAGAGGGAGCTATCTACGAGCAGTACTTC. Looking up the rest from reference TRBV7-9 and TRBJ2-7 gives the full variable domain: DTGVSQNPRHKITKRGQNVTFRCDPISEHNRLYWYRQTLGQGPEFLTYFQNEAQLEKSRLLSDRFSAERPKGSFSTLEIQRTEQGDSAMYLCASSQEGAIYEQYFGPGTRLTVT.

The chain combines TRBV19 with TRBJ1-1, with a tentative D call TRBD1 (6 bases). The germline V gene encodes CDR1 LNHDA and CDR2 SQIVND (reference sequence). V dropped 4 bases and J dropped 1 base, with 13 bases sitting between them. The CDR3 length is 15 residues. In nucleotides, the CDR3 is TGTGCCAGTAGTAGCTCAGGGGTAAGGAACACTGAAGCTTTCTTT. This encodes CASSSSGVRNTEAFF.

The chain recombines TRBV24-1 with TRBJ2-2; 10 bases line up with TRBD2. Germline V gene data show CDR1 as KGHDR and CDR2 as SFDVKD. V trimming: 3 bases; J trimming: 4 bases; junction bases outside the gene matches: 7. There are 17 residues in the CDR3. The CDR3 spells CATSDAGTSVSTGELFF. The CDR3 coding sequence is TGTGCCACCAGTGATGCCGGGACTAGCGTCAGCACCGGGGAGCTGTTTTTT.

This clonotype was seen a few times. CDR3 residues: CASSSSGQGNEKLFF. The CDR3, as DNA: TGTGCCAGCAGCTCATCGGGACAGGGGAATGAAAAACTGTTTTTT. The chain has TRBV7-8 and TRBJ1-4; 10 bases agree with TRBD1. This CDR3 has 15 amino acids. J lost 5 bases, V lost 4 bases, and 4 bases had no gene match. Germline V gene sequence: CDR1 SGHVS, CDR2 FQNEAQ.

This clonotype was observed a handful of times. The genes are TRBV6-1 and TRBJ1-6; 7 bases agree with TRBD1. Germline V lookup: CDR1 MNHNS, CDR2 SASEGT. The length of the CDR3 is 16 residues. V lost 2 bases, J lost 7 bases, and 8 bases stayed unmatched. The CDR3 protein is CASSERASGGNSPLHF. As DNA, the CDR3 is TGTGCCAGCAGTGAAAGGGCGTCAGGGGGGAATTCACCCCTCCACTTT.

In DNA, the CDR3 is TGTGCCAGCAGCTTAAGACCTAATGGGACAGCGAACACTGAAGCTTTCTTT. Translation gives CASSLRPNGTANTEAFF. The chain joins TRBV7-9 to TRBJ1-1, with TRBD1 matching 7 bases. J gave up 1 base and V 2 bases, and 10 bases lay outside the gene matches. The CDR3 length is 17 residues. Germline assignment: CDR1 SEHNR and CDR2 FQNEAQ (reference sequence).

This clonotype appeared a single time. This chain uses TRBV7-9 with TRBJ2-7; D may be TRBD1 (7 bases). Germline V gene data show CDR1 as SEHNR and CDR2 as FQNEAQ (reference sequence). The CDR3 has 15 residues. The V and J ends lost 3 bases and 3 bases respectively, with 15 bases between them. DNA of the CDR3: TGTGCCAGCAGCTTGGGCGGGACAGAGGACTACGAGCAGTACTTC. Protein sequence: CASSLGGTEDYEQYF.

V and J are TRBV7-2 and TRBJ1-6; 8 positions agree with TRBD1. With 5 bases clipped from V and 5 bases from J, the junction kept 2 bases outside the gene matches. CDR3 size: 14 residues. From germline, CDR1 is SGHTA and CDR2 FQGNSA. CDR3 in amino acids: CASSRQGHNSPLHF. CDR3 nucleotide sequence: TGTGCCAGCAGCAGACAGGGGCATAATTCACCCCTCCACTTT.

V is TRBV10-3 and J is TRBJ2-5; 7 bases map to TRBD1. Trimming took 5 bases from V and 3 from J; bases not matched to a gene: 9. From germline, CDR1 is ENHRY and CDR2 SYGVKD. This CDR3 has 15 residues. Here the CDR3 DNA reads TGTGCCATCAGTTACCCAAACAGGGGAGAAGAGACCCAGTACTTC. As protein: CAISYPNRGEETQYF.